This T cell receptor (beta chain) was sequenced in a study of cytomegalovirus exposure and HLA in healthy donors. CDR3 length equals 13 residues. Germline lookup yields CDR1 SGHAT and CDR2 FQNNGV. The trim removed 5 bases at V and 8 bases at J, leaving 5 bases unmatched. General observations from the study: Of the V segments, some could not be distinguished, including TRBV6-2 and TRBV6-3, and were excluded. There were reportedly fewer N-insertions in an Asian-associated ancestry cluster than the roughly 610-donor mean, in a later analysis.

The study ran its PCR with 60 Vbeta and 13 Jbeta primers. Clones were sequenced by immunoSEQ multiplex PCR, and TCRdb holds only the in-frame ones, with some missing. The table has fewer than 110,000 clones, over 80% seen once; the top ten hold under 3.5%. This clone was recorded only once. Its target is not known. The source material was PBMCs. The receptor comes from a man between 25 and 39 years old in good health and CMV-seropositive. This chain links TRBV11-2 with TRBJ2-1; TRBD1 matches at 8 bases. The CDR3 reads CASSRGQGDEQFF. The DNA for the CDR3 is TGTGCCAGCAGCCGAGGACAGGGTGATGAGCAGTTCTTC.